Below are 25 T cell receptor beta chains sequenced from a single sample in a study of blood T cells in healthy people across ages. Then a second PCR, running about 7 to 11 cycles, was carried out with a sample-barcoded 5' primer and a J-beta primer mix. TCRdb analysed the 5' RACE reads with MiXCR anew, one entry per CDR3 protein. The sample carries fewer than 2,000,000 distinct CDR3 sequences, around 42% recorded once. Sequencing input: blood. All receptors derive from a human donor in good health.

This clonotype was recorded a few times. The chain combines TRBV4-2 with TRBJ2-4; TRBD1 matches 11 bases. The trim removed 4 bases at V and 5 bases at J, leaving 4 bases unmatched. CDR3 length equals 15 residues. Per germline, CDR1 LGHNA and CDR2 YNFKEQ. The CDR3 bases are TGTGCCAGCAGCCGGGACAGGGGGGTCGAAAACATTCAGTACTTC. Protein sequence: CASSRDRGVENIQYF.

For the CDR3, the DNA is TGTGCCAGCACCCCCTCATGGTCGAAGATCTACACAGATACGCAGTATTTT. This codes for CASTPSWSKIYTDTQYF. V is TRBV27 and J is TRBJ2-3; D call uncertain. V dropped 7 bases and J dropped 2 bases, with 22 bases sitting between them. This CDR3 region has 17 residues. CDR1 and CDR2 from the germline V gene are MNHEY and SMNVEV (reference sequence).

This clonotype turned up a few times. V and J are TRBV12-3 or TRBV12-4 and TRBJ2-1, with TRBD1 matching over 7 bases. This CDR3 contains 14 residues. With V trimmed by 4 bases and J by 5 bases, 5 bases remained unmatched. The CDR3 loop is CASSSGQPDNEQFF. CDR3 DNA sequence: TGTGCCAGCAGTTCGGGACAGCCTGACAATGAGCAGTTCTTC.

This clonotype was detected once. The chain combines TRBV19 with TRBJ1-2; no clear D gene. V was trimmed by 3 bases and J by 8 bases, leaving 10 bases between them. From germline, CDR1 is LNHDA and CDR2 SQIVND (reference sequence). The CDR3 covers 12 residues. The CDR3: CASSMHGRGYTF. CDR3 DNA: TGTGCCAGTAGTATGCATGGTCGGGGCTACACCTTC.

The J gene is TRBJ2-3, the V gene TRBV12-3 or TRBV12-4; the match to TRBD1 covers 7 bases. The CDR3 length is 17 residues. V lost 6 bases to trimming and J lost 4 bases; unmatched junction nucleotides: 16. The CDR3 DNA reads as TGTGCCAGCAGCTCTCTCCCGGGCTACAGGGGATCAGATACGCAGTATTTT. Protein product: CASSSLPGYRGSDTQYF.

The chain joins TRBV4-2 to TRBJ2-3; D perhaps matches TRBD2 (5 bases). CDR1 is LGHNA and CDR2 is YNFKEQ in the germline V gene. V lost 3 bases to trimming and J lost 8 bases, with 18 bases between them. The CDR3 is 15 amino acids. The CDR3 nucleotides are TGTGCCAGCAGCCATGGCGGGCTTGAAGGGAGTACGCAGTATTTT. This encodes CASSHGGLEGSTQYF.

The rearrangement uses TRBV30 and TRBJ1-2; D not resolved. Germline V gene data show CDR1 as GTSNPN and CDR2 as SVGIG (reference sequence). The length of the CDR3 is 12 residues. Trimming shortened V by 3 bases and J by 8 bases, and 13 bases separated the two germline ends. CDR3 sequence: CAWSVHREGYTF. CDR3 bases: TGTGCCTGGAGCGTACATAGGGAAGGCTACACCTTC.

This sequence joins TRBV5-1 and TRBJ2-7; TRBD2 matches at 9 bases. CDR1 SGHRS and CDR2 YFSETQ come from the germline V gene. The CDR3 totals 16 residues. V trimming: 0 bases; J trimming: 0 bases; junction bases outside the gene matches: 4. CDR3 DNA: TGCGCCAGCAGCTTGGGTCTAGCGGGGACCTCCTACGAGCAGTACTTC. It translates to CASSLGLAGTSYEQYF.

This sequence joins TRBV20-1 and TRBJ2-1; no reliable D call. The ends were cut back, 6 bases at V and 11 bases at J, with 26 bases in the middle. Per the germline V gene, CDR1 is DFQATT and CDR2 is SNEGSKA (reference sequence). The CDR3 covers 15 residues. The CDR3 is CSAPDPASGVLKQFF. CDR3 DNA sequence: TGCAGTGCCCCGGATCCGGCTAGTGGAGTTTTGAAGCAGTTCTTC.

A few counts support this clonotype. The gene calls are TRBV5-1 and TRBJ2-5; a possible D gene is TRBD1 (7 bases). The CDR3 has 18 residues. With 1 base removed from V and 5 bases from J, the gap between germline ends came to 24 bases. The germline CDR1 and CDR2 sequences are SGHRS and YFSETQ. The CDR3, as DNA: TGCGCCAGCAGCTTGCCGACAGGGAGGTCCCCCATGGTGGAGACCCAGTACTTC. Protein product: CASSLPTGRSPMVETQYF.

The chain recombines TRBV28 with TRBJ2-3; TRBD1 might be the D (6 bases). This CDR3 is 15 amino acids long. CDR1 and CDR2 from the germline V gene are MDHEN and SYDVKM. Trimming cost V 4 bases and J 2 bases, with 13 bases left between them. The CDR3 DNA is TGTGCCAGCAGTTCCCAGACAGGCCCCACAGATACGCAGTATTTT. Amino acids: CASSSQTGPTDTQYF.

CDR3 sequence reads: CASSGQGAVETQYF. The CDR3 nucleotides are TGTGCCAGCAGCGGACAGGGGGCTGTGGAGACCCAGTACTTC. The rearrangement joins TRBV7-2 to TRBJ2-5; 11 bases align to TRBD1. The germline CDR1 and CDR2 sequences are SGHTA and FQGNSA. This CDR3 is 14 amino acids long. J was trimmed by 5 bases and V by 5 bases; bases with no gene match: 4.

The chain carries TRBV20-1 and TRBJ2-5; TRBD2 is a possible D gene (6 bases). The germline V and J ends were trimmed by 5 bases and 2 bases, with 9 bases remaining between them. This CDR3 spans 12 amino acids. Germline V gene data show CDR1 as DFQATT and CDR2 as SNEGSKA (reference sequence). CDR3 residues: CSAGGIQETQYF. DNA of the CDR3: TGCAGTGCTGGCGGGATACAAGAGACCCAGTACTTC.

This clonotype was counted a few times. CDR3 sequence: CASSLNRVSGTDTQYF. The CDR3 bases are TGTGCCAGCAGTTTAAACCGGGTTAGCGGCACAGATACGCAGTATTTT. The chain combines TRBV27 with TRBJ2-3, with D possibly TRBD2 on 5 matching bases. This CDR3 comprises 16 residues. CDR1 MNHEY and CDR2 SMNVEV come from the germline V gene (reference sequence). The ends were cut back, 2 bases at V and 1 base at J, with 13 bases in the middle.

The V and J genes are TRBV12-5 and TRBJ2-4, with D perhaps being TRBD1 or TRBD2 (5 bases each). The CDR3 consists of 17 residues. Germline assignment: CDR1 LGHNT and CDR2 FRNRAP. V was cut by 3 bases and J by 13 bases, with 28 bases left in between. CDR3 bases: TGTGCTAGTGGTTTCAGTACAGAGTTAGAGGGGTACAATGAGCAGTACTTC. It encodes CASGFSTELEGYNEQYF.

The chain recombines TRBV20-1 with TRBJ2-1; D may be TRBD1 (5 bases). The J call may be wrong; the DNA end is better matched by TRBJ2-7. The length of the CDR3 is 14 residues. Germline CDR1 DFQATT, CDR2 SNEGSKA (reference sequence). Written as DNA, the CDR3 is TGCAGTGCTAGAGGTGGGGCGATCGGACATGAGCAGTACTTC. This gives the protein CSARGGAIGHEQYF.

This clonotype came up a few times. The rearrangement uses TRBV4-1 and TRBJ2-1, with 7 bases aligning to TRBD1. CDR1 is MGHRA and CDR2 is YSYEKL in the germline V gene. CDR3 size: 18 residues. The trim removed 3 bases at V and 0 bases at J, leaving 11 bases unmatched. CDR3 region: CASSHPEGAGGSYNEQFF. The CDR3 region has the DNA TGCGCCAGCAGCCACCCCGAAGGCGCAGGGGGCTCCTACAATGAGCAGTTCTTC.

Concerning this clonotype: One end of the junction varies from germline; a read error may be responsible. This chain uses TRBV5-1 with TRBJ1-1; D unclear. The CDR3 is 12 amino acids. CDR1 is SGHRS and CDR2 is YFSETQ in the germline V gene. The CDR3 sequence is CASGFISTEAFF. Written as DNA, the CDR3 is TGCGCCAGCGGCTTTATTTCCACTGAAGCTTTCTTT.

The V and J genes are TRBV6-2 or TRBV6-3 and TRBJ1-5; D uncertain. There are 14 residues in the CDR3. Germline-derived CDR1 and CDR2 are MNHEY and SVGEGT. V dropped 3 bases and J dropped 0 bases, with 6 bases sitting between them. CDR3: CASSYTYSNQPQHF. The CDR3 DNA sequence: TGTGCCAGCAGTTATACGTATAGCAATCAGCCCCAGCATTTT.

On this clonotype itself: A much larger clone differs by one base, so this may be a read error. V is TRBV9 and J is TRBJ1-1, with 7 bases lining up with TRBD1. The CDR3 covers 14 residues. The V gene's germline CDR1 is SGDLS and CDR2 YYNGEE. V was clipped by 3 bases and J by 1 base; unmatched bases: 3. The CDR3 reads CASSAGQANTEAFF. CDR3 sequence (DNA): TGTGCCAGCAGCGCCGGACAGGCGAACACTGAAGCTTTCTTT.

The chain joins TRBV6-2 or TRBV6-3 to TRBJ2-1; D gene ambiguous. Germline CDR1 reads MNHEY; CDR2 reads SVGEGT. The CDR3 loop spans 11 amino acids. V gave up 6 bases and J gave up 8 bases, with 8 bases separating them. The CDR3 nucleotides read TGTGCCAGCAGCCCCGCAGATGAGCAGTTCTTC. This codes for CASSPADEQFF.

The rearrangement uses TRBV6-2 or TRBV6-3 and TRBJ1-6; D ambiguous. Germline CDR1 and CDR2: MNHEY and SVGEGT. Trimming left V 2 bases short and J 13 bases short, with 18 bases between. The CDR3 extends over 15 amino acids. The CDR3 sequence is CASSYGQPQVGPLHF. The CDR3 DNA follows: TGTGCCAGCAGTTACGGGCAGCCCCAAGTGGGGCCCCTCCACTTT.

This sequence joins TRBV7-8 and TRBJ2-3, with TRBD1 as a possible D gene (6 bases). The V gene's germline CDR1 is SGHVS and CDR2 FQNEAQ. The CDR3 spans 13 residues. The V and J ends lost 5 bases and 2 bases respectively, with 8 bases between them. The CDR3 DNA follows: TGTGCCAGCAGCGCAGGGGTCACAGATACGCAGTATTTT. Translated, it gives CASSAGVTDTQYF.

This sequence joins TRBV28 and TRBJ1-1; 11 nucleotides line up with TRBD1. The V segment lost 5 bases and the J segment 4 bases; nucleotides outside the gene matches: 6. The germline gives CDR1 MDHEN, CDR2 SYDVKM. This CDR3 contains 15 residues. The CDR3 DNA is TGTGCCAGCAGTGGACAGGGGGCAATTATCACTGAAGCTTTCTTT. The encoded protein is CASSGQGAIITEAFF.

This clonotype was seen a handful of times. This chain joins TRBV5-5 and TRBJ2-4; D uncertain. Germline V gene data show CDR1 as SGHKS and CDR2 as YYEKEE (reference sequence). This CDR3 has 12 amino acids. The V gene lost 1 base and the J gene lost 11 bases, with 10 bases spanning the gap. The CDR3 here is CASSLTGEVQYF. As DNA, the CDR3 is TGTGCCAGCAGCTTGACCGGAGAAGTTCAGTACTTC.